Listed here are 10 T cell receptor beta chains from one sample, sequenced in a study of blood T cell repertoires in COVID-19. This table comes from immunoSEQ multiplex PCR, and its TCRdb copy is limited to in-frame clones, with some not included. This sample has around 250,000 clones, with roughly 85% found just once. Sequencing was done on a sample of peripheral blood. The receptors were sampled from a woman between 18 and 30 years old with acute or convalescent COVID-19.

The chain recombines TRBV4-3 with TRBJ2-6, with D perhaps TRBD1 (5 bases). Trimming took 1 base from V and 2 from J, leaving 9 bases between them. Germline V gene data show CDR1 as LGHNA and CDR2 as YSLEER. The CDR3 runs 16 residues. CDR3 nucleotide sequence: TGCGCCAGCAGCCAAGGGGCAGGGACTGGGGCCAACGTCCTGACTTTC. Translation gives CASSQGAGTGANVLTF.

V usage is TRBV2 and J usage is TRBJ1-5; possibly TRBD1 for D (6 bases). There are 15 residues in the CDR3. The V end was cut by 1 base, the J end by 6 bases, with 13 bases between. Germline CDR1 reads SNHLY; CDR2 reads FYNNEI. DNA of the CDR3: TGTGCCAGCAGTGAAGGGCCATTAGGGGGTCAGCCCCAGCATTTT. This codes for CASSEGPLGGQPQHF. The full variable domain, completed using reference TRBV2 and TRBJ1-5, is EPEVTQTPSHQVTQMGQEVILRCVPISNHLYFYWYRQILGQKVEFLVSFYNNEISEKSEIFDDQFSVERPDGSNFTLKIRSTKLEDSAMYFCASSEGPLGGQPQHFGDGTRLSIL.

J is TRBJ2-7 and V is TRBV4-1; D is unclear. This CDR3 region has 14 residues. V was clipped by 2 bases and J by 7 bases, with 15 bases between them. Germline values: CDR1 MGHRA, CDR2 YSYEKL. Here the CDR3 reads CASSQSWVPGEQYF. Here the CDR3 DNA reads TGCGCCAGCAGCCAATCGTGGGTACCGGGTGAGCAGTACTTC.

The V and J genes are TRBV4-3 and TRBJ2-7; TRBD2 is a possible D gene (6 bases). The CDR3 loop spans 18 amino acids. With 0 bases removed from V and 2 bases from J, the gap between germline ends came to 20 bases. CDR1 is LGHNA, CDR2 YSLEER, per germline. The CDR3, as DNA: TGCGCCAGCAGCCAAGACTACCCCCGCAGCGGGTTCACCTACGAGCAGTACTTC. It is translated as CASSQDYPRSGFTYEQYF.

The chain recombines TRBV25-1 with TRBJ2-5; D is perhaps TRBD2 (5 bases). Germline V gene data show CDR1 as MGHDK and CDR2 as SYGVNS. The CDR3 covers 16 residues. The ends were cut back, 5 bases at V and 4 bases at J, with 20 bases in the middle. The CDR3 nucleotides are TGTGCCAGCAGTCCGCACGGGATTAATTTTGGAGAGACCCAGTACTTC. It codes for CASSPHGINFGETQYF. Complete variable domain (other parts from reference TRBV25-1 and TRBJ2-5): EADIYQTPRYLVIGTGKKITLECSQTMGHDKMYWYQQDPGMELHLIHYSYGVNSTEKGDLSSESTVSRIRTEHFPLTLESARPSHTSQYLCASSPHGINFGETQYFGPGTRLLVL.

The genes are TRBV30 and TRBJ1-1; D is ambiguous. Germline V gene sequence: CDR1 GTSNPN, CDR2 SVGIG (reference sequence). The CDR3 has 15 residues. The V and J ends lost 4 bases and 6 bases respectively, with 21 bases between them. The CDR3 region is CAWTLLGGEGPEAFF. The CDR3 nucleotides are TGTGCCTGGACGCTGCTTGGCGGGGAGGGCCCTGAAGCTTTCTTT.

The chain carries TRBV6-5 and TRBJ2-5, with D maybe TRBD1 (5 bases). The CDR3 contains 16 residues. Germline CDR1 MNHEY, CDR2 SVGAGI. V dropped 2 bases and J dropped 4 bases, with 17 bases sitting between them. The CDR3 DNA reads as TGTGCCAGCAGTTACGGCCTCAGGGTGGAAATAGAGACCCAGTACTTC. Residues: CASSYGLRVEIETQYF.

This chain links TRBV19 with TRBJ1-1, with D perhaps TRBD1 (6 bases). Germline CDR1 and CDR2: LNHDA and SQIVND (reference sequence). The CDR3 sequence is 13 residues long. DNA for the CDR3: TGTGGTAGTAGTCAGGACAGACACACTGAAGCTTTCTTT. Translating it yields CGSSQDRHTEAFF.

The chain has TRBV7-3 and TRBJ1-1, with 7 bases matching TRBD1. V trimming: 2 bases; J trimming: 1 base; junction bases outside the gene matches: 7. The CDR3 has 16 amino acids. Germline CDR1 SGHTA, CDR2 FQGTGA. The CDR3 region is CASSLLAGGGNTEAFF. The DNA of the CDR3 is TGTGCCAGCAGCTTACTGGCAGGGGGAGGGAACACTGAAGCTTTCTTT.

The V gene is TRBV6-5, the J gene TRBJ2-2, with 13 bases matching TRBD2. The CDR3 is 16 amino acids. V trimming: 4 bases; J trimming: 7 bases; junction bases outside the gene matches: 6. Germline loops: CDR1 MNHEY, CDR2 SVGAGI. The CDR3, as DNA: TGTGCCAGCAGTTGGGGGACTAGCGGGAACGGCGGGGAGCTGTTTTTT. This encodes CASSWGTSGNGGELFF.